Below are 18 T cell receptor beta chains sequenced from a single sample in a study of T cells in Graves' hyperthyroidism and ophthalmopathy. TCR beta CDR3 regions were amplified from RNA. Primed by the HTBI set, a first-round RT-PCR was run on the TCR CDR3. One entry per CDR3 protein, called by TCRdb with MiXCR from the multiplex PCR reads. The sample gives 370,000 or so distinct CDR3 sequences, approximately 12% of which show up once; roughly 20% is in the top ten. Source material: blood. Receptors were obtained from a man in his thirties or forties with Graves' hyperthyroidism that later progressed to Graves' ophthalmopathy.

This clonotype showed up just a few times. V and J are TRBV7-2 and TRBJ1-1; D call uncertain. The germline CDR1 and CDR2 sequences are SGHTA and FQGNSA. The length of the CDR3 is 13 residues. Trimming cost V 1 base and J 7 bases, with 10 bases left between them. This CDR3 is CASSLDLKDEAFF. CDR3 DNA sequence: TGTGCCAGCAGCTTAGATCTGAAGGATGAAGCTTTCTTT.

This clonotype was observed at least ten times. V usage is TRBV6-1 and J usage is TRBJ2-7; D might be TRBD1 (6 bases). Trimming took 6 bases from V and 2 from J, leaving 17 bases between them. Germline V gene data show CDR1 as MNHNS and CDR2 as SASEGT. This CDR3 contains 15 residues. The CDR3 loop is CASRPNTGLAYEQYF. The DNA for the CDR3 is TGTGCCAGCAGACCAAATACAGGGTTAGCCTACGAGCAGTACTTC.

This clonotype was counted between two and nine times. This chain uses TRBV28 with TRBJ2-5; D is unresolved. CDR1 MDHEN and CDR2 SYDVKM come from the germline V gene. The CDR3 runs to 13 residues. The V and J ends lost 3 bases and 2 bases respectively, with 7 bases between them. CDR3 protein: CASSFLLQETQYF. In DNA, the CDR3 is TGTGCCAGCAGTTTTTTGCTACAAGAGACCCAGTACTTC. The full variable domain, its missing parts supplied by reference TRBV28 and TRBJ2-5, is DVKVTQSSRYLVKRTGEKVFLECVQDMDHENMFWYRQDPGLGLRLIYFSYDVKMKEKGDIPEGYSVSREKKERFSLILESASTNQTSMYLCASSFLLQETQYFGPGTRLLVL.

The chain joins TRBV14 to TRBJ2-1; weak D call: TRBD2 (5 bases). The CDR3 has 14 amino acids. V lost 1 base and J 7 bases, leaving 11 bases between the germline ends. The germline CDR1 and CDR2 sequences are SGHDN and FVKESK. The CDR3 region is CASSQVAGRNEQFF. CDR3 DNA sequence: TGTGCCAGCAGCCAAGTTGCGGGTAGGAATGAGCAGTTCTTC.

The chain combines TRBV18 with TRBJ2-7; 7 bases are a match to TRBD1. This CDR3 has 15 residues. Trimming removed 0 bases from V and 6 bases from J; junction bases left unmatched: 8. Germline lookup yields CDR1 KGHSH and CDR2 LQKENI. Here the CDR3 reads CASSPPAGGQGEQYF. The CDR3 region has the DNA TGTGCCAGCTCACCACCGGCAGGGGGTCAGGGCGAGCAGTACTTC.

The chain has TRBV18 and TRBJ1-1, with 11 positions matching TRBD1. J gave up 2 bases and V 4 bases, and 12 bases lay outside the gene matches. The CDR3 has 18 residues. CDR1 and CDR2 from the germline V gene are KGHSH and LQKENI. The CDR3 protein is CASSLSMGQGERNTEAFF. For the CDR3, the DNA is TGTGCCAGCTCACTGTCAATGGGACAGGGGGAGAGAAACACTGAAGCTTTCTTT.

This clonotype occurred many times. CDR3 in DNA: TGTGCCAGCAGTGAGGGGACGGTGGCAGGGCCCTACGAGCAGTACTTC. It is translated as CASSEGTVAGPYEQYF. The V and J genes are TRBV6-1 and TRBJ2-7, with D possibly called TRBD1 or TRBD2 (5 bases each). The CDR3 length is 16 residues. Looked up from germline, CDR1 is MNHNS and CDR2 is SASEGT. V was cut by 3 bases and J by 2 bases, with 17 bases left in between.

The chain links TRBV6-2 or TRBV6-3 to TRBJ2-1; no clear D. The CDR3 is 13 amino acids. The V end was cut by 6 bases, the J end by 9 bases, with 15 bases between. Germline V gene sequence: CDR1 MNHEY, CDR2 SVGEGT. The CDR3 protein is CASSVGRIGEQFF. CDR3 coding DNA: TGTGCCAGCAGCGTCGGACGCATTGGTGAGCAGTTCTTC.

The table lists this clonotype with many counts. V is TRBV27 and J is TRBJ2-3; possible D gene TRBD2, 7 bases. Looked up from germline, CDR1 is MNHEY and CDR2 is SMNVEV (reference sequence). V was cut by 3 bases and J by 6 bases, with 16 bases left in between. CDR3 length equals 15 residues. The CDR3 nucleotides read TGTGCCAGCAGTTTGGGAGGGGGGCGCTTCGATACGCAGTATTTT. Encoded protein: CASSLGGGRFDTQYF.

The table lists this clonotype with a few counts. This chain uses TRBV5-1 with TRBJ2-1; 8 bases line up with TRBD2. CDR1 is SGHRS, CDR2 YFSETQ, per germline. This CDR3 comprises 16 residues. J lost 4 bases, V lost 4 bases, and 10 bases had no gene match. The CDR3 coding sequence is TGCGCCAGCAGCCTCCAGTTGCGGGGGGTTTACAATGAGCAGTTCTTC. Encoded protein: CASSLQLRGVYNEQFF.

This clonotype was found many times. This chain uses TRBV2 with TRBJ2-5, with 8 bases identical to TRBD2. Germline V gene lookup returns CDR1 SNHLY and CDR2 FYNNEI. Trimming took 7 bases from V and 5 from J; bases not matched to a gene: 15. There are 16 residues in the CDR3. DNA of the CDR3: TGTGCCAGCAATCGGGAACGGGGGGGACTCGGTGAGACCCAGTACTTC. Translating it yields CASNRERGGLGETQYF. The entire variable domain, with the rest obtained from reference TRBV2 and TRBJ2-5, is as follows: EPEVTQTPSHQVTQMGQEVILRCVPISNHLYFYWYRQILGQKVEFLVSFYNNEISEKSEIFDDQFSVERPDGSNFTLKIRSTKLEDSAMYFCASNRERGGLGETQYFGPGTRLLVL.

This clonotype was seen at least ten times. The chain links TRBV2 to TRBJ2-1, with TRBD2 identical over 7 bases. Germline CDR1 SNHLY, CDR2 FYNNEI. The V segment lost 3 bases and the J segment 4 bases; nucleotides outside the gene matches: 6. The CDR3 runs 15 residues. The CDR3 DNA sequence: TGTGCCAGCAGTGACTCGGCTAGCGGATACAATGAGCAGTTCTTC. This translates into CASSDSASGYNEQFF.

The V and J genes are TRBV13 and TRBJ2-1; either TRBD1 or TRBD2 may fit D (6 bases each). The CDR3 contains 16 residues. Germline V gene lookup returns CDR1 PRHDT and CDR2 FYEKMQ (reference sequence). Trimming shortened V by 1 base and J by 2 bases, and 12 bases separated the two germline ends. CDR3 nucleotides: TGTGCCAGCAGCTTAGTGTTGGGGGGCACCTACAATGAGCAGTTCTTC. It specifies CASSLVLGGTYNEQFF.

The sample holds many counts of this clonotype. V gene TRBV6-1 combines with J gene TRBJ2-7; D is unclear. The germline V gene encodes CDR1 MNHNS and CDR2 SASEGT. The CDR3 extends over 13 amino acids. V was trimmed by 3 bases and J by 1 base, leaving 7 bases between them. The chain's CDR3 is CASSEGRSYEQYF. The CDR3 DNA follows: TGTGCCAGCAGTGAGGGCAGATCCTACGAGCAGTACTTC.

The chain couples TRBV4-1 to TRBJ1-1; possible D gene TRBD1, 6 bases. The CDR3 is made up of 16 amino acids. V was clipped by 0 bases and J by 1 base, with 12 bases between them. Germline assignment: CDR1 MGHRA and CDR2 YSYEKL. The CDR3 is CASSQDQGRPNTEAFF. The DNA of the CDR3 is TGCGCCAGCAGCCAAGATCAGGGGAGACCGAACACTGAAGCTTTCTTT.

Many counts were recorded for this clonotype. The gene calls are TRBV2 and TRBJ1-5; D ambiguous. The germline gives CDR1 SNHLY, CDR2 FYNNEI. CDR3 length: 15 residues. V was cut by 6 bases and J by 4 bases, with 16 bases left in between. CDR3 protein: CASSSAVIANQPQHF. The CDR3 DNA follows: TGTGCCAGCAGCTCAGCGGTTATAGCAAATCAGCCCCAGCATTTT.

This clonotype was picked up many times. The genes are TRBV20-1 and TRBJ2-7; D is ambiguous. This CDR3 contains 13 residues. Germline loops: CDR1 DFQATT, CDR2 SNEGSKA (reference sequence). V lost 6 bases to trimming and J lost 0 bases, with 12 bases between them. For the CDR3, the DNA is TGCAGTGCCCCCGACCCGACCTCCTACGAGCAGTACTTC. Amino acid sequence: CSAPDPTSYEQYF.

This clonotype occurred many times. The chain employs TRBV24-1 and TRBJ1-5; D not certain. Germline lookup yields CDR1 KGHDR and CDR2 SFDVKD. This CDR3 comprises 13 residues. The germline V and J ends were trimmed by 9 bases and 2 bases, with 10 bases remaining between them. In nucleotides, the CDR3 is TGTGCCACCGCGAGAAGGGGCAATCAGCCCCAGCATTTT. It specifies CATARRGNQPQHF.